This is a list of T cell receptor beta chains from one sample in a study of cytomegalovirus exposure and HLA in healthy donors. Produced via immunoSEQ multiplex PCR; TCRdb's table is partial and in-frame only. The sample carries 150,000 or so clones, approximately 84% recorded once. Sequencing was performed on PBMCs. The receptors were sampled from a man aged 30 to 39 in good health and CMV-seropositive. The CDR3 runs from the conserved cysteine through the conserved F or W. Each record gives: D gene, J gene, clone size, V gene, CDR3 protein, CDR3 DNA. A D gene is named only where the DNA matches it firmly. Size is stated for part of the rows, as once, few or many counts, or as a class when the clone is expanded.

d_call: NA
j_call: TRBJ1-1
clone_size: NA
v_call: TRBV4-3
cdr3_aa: CASSQGGNTEAFF
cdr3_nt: TGCGCCAGCAGCCAAGGAGGGAACACTGAAGCTTTCTTT

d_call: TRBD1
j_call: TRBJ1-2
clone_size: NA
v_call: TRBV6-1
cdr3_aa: CASSDRDRGGYTF
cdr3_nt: TGTGCCAGCAGTGACCGGGACAGAGGGGGCTACACCTTC

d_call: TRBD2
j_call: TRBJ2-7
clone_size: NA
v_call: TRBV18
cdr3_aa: CASSPQAGDPDEQYF
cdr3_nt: TGTGCCAGCTCACCGCAAGCGGGAGATCCAGACGAGCAGTACTTC

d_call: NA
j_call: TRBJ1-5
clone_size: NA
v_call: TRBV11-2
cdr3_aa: CASSRIADSNQPQHF
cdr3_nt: TGTGCCAGCAGCCGTATCGCAGATAGCAATCAGCCCCAGCATTTT

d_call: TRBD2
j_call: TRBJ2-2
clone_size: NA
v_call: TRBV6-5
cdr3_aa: CASSYREGIGTGELFF
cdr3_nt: TGTGCCAGCAGTTACAGGGAGGGGATTGGCACCGGGGAGCTGTTTTTT

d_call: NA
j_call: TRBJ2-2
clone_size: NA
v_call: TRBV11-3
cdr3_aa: CASSSVLAGELFF
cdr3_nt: TGTGCCAGCAGCTCCGTACTTGCCGGGGAGCTGTTTTTT

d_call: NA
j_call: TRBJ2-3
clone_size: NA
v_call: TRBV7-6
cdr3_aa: CASSSWTPQSYF
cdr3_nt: TGTGCCAGCAGCTCCTGGACTCCCCAGTCCTATTTT

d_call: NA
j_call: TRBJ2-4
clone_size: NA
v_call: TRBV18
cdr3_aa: CASSPPSRGGDIQYF
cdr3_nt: TGTGCCAGCTCACCACCGTCCAGGGGTGGCGACATTCAGTACTTC

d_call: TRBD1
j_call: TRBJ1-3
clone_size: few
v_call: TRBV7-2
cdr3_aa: CASSLVGQGSGNTIYF
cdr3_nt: TGTGCCAGCAGCTTAGTGGGACAGGGTTCTGGAAACACCATATATTTT

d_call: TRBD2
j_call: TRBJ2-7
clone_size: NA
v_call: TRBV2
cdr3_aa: CASSDPSGNSYEQYF
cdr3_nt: TGTGCCAGCAGTGATCCTAGCGGGAACTCCTACGAGCAGTACTTC

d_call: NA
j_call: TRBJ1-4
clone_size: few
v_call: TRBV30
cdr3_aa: CAWSVLFDEKLFF
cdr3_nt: TGTGCCTGGAGTGTACTCTTCGATGAAAAACTGTTTTTT

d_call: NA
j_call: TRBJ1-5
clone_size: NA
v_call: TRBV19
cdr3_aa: CASSISGDQRGQHF
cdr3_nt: TGTGCCAGTAGTATCTCAGGGGACCAACGGGGCCAGCATTTT

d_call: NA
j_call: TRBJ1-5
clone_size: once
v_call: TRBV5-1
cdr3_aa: CASSQGGDSNQPQHF
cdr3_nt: TGCGCCAGCAGCCAAGGGGGGGATAGCAATCAGCCCCAGCATTTT

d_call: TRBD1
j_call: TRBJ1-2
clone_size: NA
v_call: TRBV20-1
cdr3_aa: CSATEADRTF
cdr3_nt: TGCAGTGCCACTGAAGCGGACAGGACCTTC

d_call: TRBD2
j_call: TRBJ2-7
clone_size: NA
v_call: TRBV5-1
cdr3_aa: CASSFSGSYEQYF
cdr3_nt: TGCGCCAGCAGCTTTAGCGGGAGTTACGAGCAGTACTTC

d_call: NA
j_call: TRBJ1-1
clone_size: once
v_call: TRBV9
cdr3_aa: CASSPAGNTEAFF
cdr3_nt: TGTGCCAGCAGCCCCGCAGGGAACACTGAAGCTTTCTTT

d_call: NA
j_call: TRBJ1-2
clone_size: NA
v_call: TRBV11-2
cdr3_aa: CASSLQGRYGYTF
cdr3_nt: TGTGCCAGCAGCTTACAGGGCCGCTATGGCTACACCTTC

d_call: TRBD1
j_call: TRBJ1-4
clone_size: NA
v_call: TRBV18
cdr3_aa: CASSARPDRGQSEREKLFF
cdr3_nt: TGTGCCAGCTCAGCGAGACCTGACAGGGGGCAAAGTGAAAGGGAAAAACTGTTTTTT

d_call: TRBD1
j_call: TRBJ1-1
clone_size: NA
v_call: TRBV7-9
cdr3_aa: CASSPKRDRALAEAFF
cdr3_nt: TGTGCCAGCAGCCCAAAGAGGGACAGGGCTCTCGCTGAAGCTTTCTTT